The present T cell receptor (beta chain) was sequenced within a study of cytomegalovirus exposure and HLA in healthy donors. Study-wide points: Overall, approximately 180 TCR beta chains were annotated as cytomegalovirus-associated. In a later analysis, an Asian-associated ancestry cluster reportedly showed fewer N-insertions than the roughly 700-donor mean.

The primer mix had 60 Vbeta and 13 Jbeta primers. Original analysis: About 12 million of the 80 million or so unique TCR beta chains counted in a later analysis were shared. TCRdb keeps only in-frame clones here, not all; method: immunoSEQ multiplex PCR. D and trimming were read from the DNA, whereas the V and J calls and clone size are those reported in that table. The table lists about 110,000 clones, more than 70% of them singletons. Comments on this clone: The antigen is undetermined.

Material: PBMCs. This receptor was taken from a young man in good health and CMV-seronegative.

CDR3 DNA sequence: TGCGCCAGCAGCCCCCGACAGGGTTCGACCTACGAGCAGTACTTC. Its protein product is CASSPRQGSTYEQYF. The V call is TRBV5-1, the J call TRBJ2-7, with TRBD1 identical over 7 bases. The CDR3 contains 15 residues. V lost 4 bases to trimming and J lost 2 bases; unmatched junction nucleotides: 9. Germline values: CDR1 SGHRS, CDR2 YFSETQ.